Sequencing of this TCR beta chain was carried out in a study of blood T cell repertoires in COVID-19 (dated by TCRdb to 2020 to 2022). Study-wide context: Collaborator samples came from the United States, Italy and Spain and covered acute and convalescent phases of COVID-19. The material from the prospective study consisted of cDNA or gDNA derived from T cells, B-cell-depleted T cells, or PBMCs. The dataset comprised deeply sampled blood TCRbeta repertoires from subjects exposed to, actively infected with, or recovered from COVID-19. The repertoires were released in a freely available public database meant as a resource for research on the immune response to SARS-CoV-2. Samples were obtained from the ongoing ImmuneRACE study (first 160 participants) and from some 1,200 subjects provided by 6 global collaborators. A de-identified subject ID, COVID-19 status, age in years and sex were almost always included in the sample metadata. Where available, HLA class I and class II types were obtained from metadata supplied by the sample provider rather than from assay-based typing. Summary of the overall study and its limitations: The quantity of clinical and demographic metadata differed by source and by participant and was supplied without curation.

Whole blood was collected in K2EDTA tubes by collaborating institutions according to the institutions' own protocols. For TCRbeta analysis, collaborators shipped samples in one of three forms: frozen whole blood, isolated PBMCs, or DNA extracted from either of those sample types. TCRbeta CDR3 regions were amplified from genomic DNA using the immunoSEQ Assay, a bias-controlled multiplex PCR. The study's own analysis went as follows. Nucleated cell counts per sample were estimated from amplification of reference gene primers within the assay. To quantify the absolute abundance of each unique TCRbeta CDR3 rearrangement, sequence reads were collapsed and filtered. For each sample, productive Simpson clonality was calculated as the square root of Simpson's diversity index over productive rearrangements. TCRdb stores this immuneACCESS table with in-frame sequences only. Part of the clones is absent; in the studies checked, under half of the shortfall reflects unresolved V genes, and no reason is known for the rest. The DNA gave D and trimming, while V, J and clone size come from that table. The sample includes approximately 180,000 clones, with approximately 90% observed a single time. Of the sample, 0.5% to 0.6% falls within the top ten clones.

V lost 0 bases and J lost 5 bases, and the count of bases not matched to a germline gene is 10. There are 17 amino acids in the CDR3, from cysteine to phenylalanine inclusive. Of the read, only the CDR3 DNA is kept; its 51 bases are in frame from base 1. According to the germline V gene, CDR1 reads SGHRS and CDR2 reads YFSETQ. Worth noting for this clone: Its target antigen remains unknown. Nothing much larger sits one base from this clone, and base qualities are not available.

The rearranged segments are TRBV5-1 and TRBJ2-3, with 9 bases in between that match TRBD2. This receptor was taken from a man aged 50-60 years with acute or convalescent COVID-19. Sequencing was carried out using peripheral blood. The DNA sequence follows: TGCGCCAGCAGCTTGGATGGCGGGGGGGCCGATGGAGATACGCAGTATTTT. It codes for CASSLDGGGADGDTQYF.